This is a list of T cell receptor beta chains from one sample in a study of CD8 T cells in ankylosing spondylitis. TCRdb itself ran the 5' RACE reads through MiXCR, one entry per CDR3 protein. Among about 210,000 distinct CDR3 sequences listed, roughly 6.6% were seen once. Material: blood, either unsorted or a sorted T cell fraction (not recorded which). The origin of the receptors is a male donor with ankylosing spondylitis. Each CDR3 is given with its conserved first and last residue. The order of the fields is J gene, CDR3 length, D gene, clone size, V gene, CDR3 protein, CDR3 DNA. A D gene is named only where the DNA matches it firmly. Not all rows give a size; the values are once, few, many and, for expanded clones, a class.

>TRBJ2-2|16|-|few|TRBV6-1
CASSPPDREGTGELFF
TGTGCCAGCAGTCCCCCTGACAGGGAGGGCACCGGGGAGCTGTTTTTT
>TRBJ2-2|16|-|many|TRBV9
CASSAPPGKETGELFF
TGTGCCAGCAGCGCCCCCCCAGGAAAAGAGACCGGGGAGCTGTTTTTT
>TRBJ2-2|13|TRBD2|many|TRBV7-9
CASGLAATGELFF
TGTGCCAGCGGACTAGCGGCCACCGGGGAGCTGTTTTTT
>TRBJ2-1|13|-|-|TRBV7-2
CASRPRGDNEQFF
TGTGCCAGCAGACCGCGAGGGGACAATGAGCAGTTCTTC
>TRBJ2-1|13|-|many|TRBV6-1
CASSLIDRSEQFF
TGTGCCAGCAGCCTTATCGACAGGTCCGAGCAGTTCTTC
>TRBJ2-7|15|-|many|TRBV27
CASSLFRGKIDEQYF
TGTGCCAGCAGTCTCTTCAGAGGGAAAATTGACGAGCAGTACTTC
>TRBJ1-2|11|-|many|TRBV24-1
CATRSPYGYTF
TGTGCCACCAGAAGTCCCTATGGCTACACCTTC
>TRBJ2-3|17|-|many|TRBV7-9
CASSLPQQGRDRDTQYF
TGTGCCAGCAGCTTACCGCAACAGGGGCGGGATCGAGATACGCAGTATTTT
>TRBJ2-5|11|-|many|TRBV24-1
CATSDLQTQYF
TGTGCCACCAGTGACCTCCAGACCCAGTACTTC
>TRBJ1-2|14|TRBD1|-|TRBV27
CASSLSGTGVGYTF
TGTGCCAGCAGTTTATCCGGGACAGGGGTCGGCTACACCTTC
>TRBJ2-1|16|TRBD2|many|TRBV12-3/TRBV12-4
CASSLEALAVYNEQFF
TGTGCCAGCAGTTTAGAAGCACTAGCGGTTTACAATGAGCAGTTCTTC
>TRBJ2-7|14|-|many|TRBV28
CASSFVVSVREQYF
TGTGCCAGCAGTTTTGTAGTGAGCGTCCGCGAGCAGTACTTC
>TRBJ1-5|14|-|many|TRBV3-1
CASSQVAGAQPQHF
TGTGCCAGCAGCCAAGTGGCAGGGGCTCAGCCCCAGCATTTT
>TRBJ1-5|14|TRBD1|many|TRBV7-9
CASSTGGRNQPQHF
TGTGCCAGCAGCACAGGGGGTCGCAATCAGCCCCAGCATTTT
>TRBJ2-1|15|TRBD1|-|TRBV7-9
CASSPGQGAGNEQFF
TGTGCCAGCAGCCCGGGACAGGGGGCAGGAAATGAGCAGTTCTTC
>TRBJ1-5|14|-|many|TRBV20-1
CSARSGESNQPQHF
TGCAGTGCTAGAAGCGGGGAAAGCAATCAGCCCCAGCATTTT
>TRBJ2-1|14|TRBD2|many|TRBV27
CASSGGLARNEQFF
TGTGCCAGCAGTGGGGGACTAGCGAGGAATGAGCAGTTCTTC
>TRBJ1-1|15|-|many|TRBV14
CASSQFRKTNTEAFF
TGTGCCAGCAGCCAATTCCGTAAGACGAACACTGAAGCTTTCTTT